The 23 T cell receptor beta chains below all came from one sample that was sequenced in a study of T cells in Graves' hyperthyroidism and ophthalmopathy (dated by TCRdb to the late 2010s). The library was prepared using multiplex PCR. Sequencing was carried out with an Illumina HiSeq 2000. TCR beta CDR3 regions were amplified from RNA transcripts. For the first round of RT-PCR on the TCR CDR3, the HTBI primer set was used together with the Qiagen OneStep RT-PCR kit. TCRdb cleaned the public reads at Q25 with fastp, built clones with MiXCR and kept in-frame beta chains. Records with the same CDR3 protein are collapsed into one entry carrying the most frequent genes and DNA. The sample table contains roughly 500,000 distinct CDR3 sequences; only one count was recorded for 20% to 25% of them. The leading ten clones occupy about 53% of the sample. The source material was blood. These receptors came from a woman in her seventies with Graves' ophthalmopathy.

The V gene is TRBV3-1, the J gene TRBJ2-5; D is possibly TRBD2 (6 bases). CDR3 length: 12 amino acids. Trimming left V 5 bases short and J 5 bases short, with 9 bases between. CDR1 LGHDT and CDR2 YNNKEL come from the germline V gene (reference sequence). CDR3: CASSSEGETQYF. The CDR3 DNA reads TGTGCCAGCAGCTCGGAGGGGGAGACCCAGTACTTC.

This clonotype was seen only a few times. The chain has TRBV2 and TRBJ2-3; D unclear. CDR1 SNHLY and CDR2 FYNNEI come from the germline V gene. The CDR3 totals 12 residues. Between the trimmed V and J ends, which lost 8 bases and 4 bases, there was a span of 10 bases. The CDR3 DNA sequence: TGTGCCAGCGGGATTGGAGCAGATACGCAGTATTTT. This encodes CASGIGADTQYF.

Of note for this clonotype: Germline and junction disagree at one end, which may indicate a read error. The chain carries TRBV12-3 or TRBV12-4 and TRBJ1-2, with D possibly matching TRBD1 (6 bases). This CDR3 spans 13 amino acids. Here the CDR3 DNA reads TGTGCCCGCAGCCTCGGACAGAACTATGGCTACACCTTC. It codes for CARSLGQNYGYTF.

The chain carries TRBV20-1 and TRBJ2-3, with 9 bases fitting TRBD2. The CDR3 is made up of 15 amino acids. In germline, CDR1 is DFQATT, CDR2 SNEGSKA (reference sequence). J gave up 4 bases and V 2 bases, and 7 bases lay outside the gene matches. CDR3 nucleotides: TGCAGTGCTAGAAGGGCTAGCGGGAACTCAGATACGCAGTATTTT. Its protein product is CSARRASGNSDTQYF.

This clonotype was detected only a few times. The CDR3 DNA follows: TGTGCCAGCAGCATCGGATTCAGAGATACGCAGTATTTT. Protein product: CASSIGFRDTQYF. The V and J genes are TRBV7-3 and TRBJ2-3, with no clear D. Trimming took off 5 bases at V and 5 bases at J, with 11 bases between the two ends. The V gene's germline CDR1 is SGHTA and CDR2 FQGTGA. The CDR3 spans 13 residues.

With regard to this clonotype: With a much larger clone just one base away, this may be a read error. V and J are TRBV2 and TRBJ1-1; D is undetermined. From germline, CDR1 is SNHLY and CDR2 FYNNEI. The CDR3 is 12 residues long. The CDR3 spells CASSPRETAAFF. For the CDR3, the DNA is TGTGCCAGCTCTCCTCGCGAGACTGCAGCTTTCTTT.

This clonotype has more than one count but fewer than ten. The CDR3 region is CASSLFYNEQFF. For the CDR3, the DNA is TGTGCCAGCAGCTTGTTCTACAATGAGCAGTTCTTC. This chain joins TRBV5-8 and TRBJ2-1; D gene unclear. CDR3 length: 12 residues. Looked up from germline, CDR1 is SGHTS and CDR2 is YDEGEE. The V gene lost 1 base and the J gene lost 3 bases, with 2 bases spanning the gap.

This clonotype was detected only a few times. This chain joins TRBV5-1 and TRBJ2-5, with TRBD2 matching 8 bases. J gave up 5 bases and V 3 bases, and 12 bases lay outside the gene matches. The germline V gene has CDR1 SGHRS and CDR2 YFSETQ. The CDR3 runs to 16 residues. CDR3 region: CASSSLLAEYRETQYF. CDR3 DNA sequence: TGCGCCAGCAGCTCCCTACTAGCGGAATACAGGGAGACCCAGTACTTC.

V gene TRBV5-1 combines with J gene TRBJ2-7; possibly TRBD2 for D (5 bases). Trimming left V 0 bases short and J 3 bases short, with 13 bases between. This CDR3 has 15 amino acids. Germline V gives CDR1 SGHRS, CDR2 YFSETQ. The chain's CDR3 is CASSLAETTYYEQYF. CDR3 nucleotides: TGCGCCAGCAGCTTGGCAGAGACTACTTACTACGAGCAGTACTTC.

This clonotype was counted only a few times. This rearrangement joins TRBV28 to TRBJ2-7; 10 bases fit TRBD1. After removal of 6 bases from V and 5 bases from J, the junction contained 4 bases not matched to a gene. Germline V gene lookup returns CDR1 MDHEN and CDR2 SYDVKM. The CDR3 sequence is 13 residues long. The CDR3 coding sequence is TGTGCCAGCAGGGGACAGGGGCTTAACGAGCAGTACTTC. This codes for CASRGQGLNEQYF.

This clonotype was observed at least ten times. This chain connects TRBV6-1 to TRBJ1-1, with a possible D match to TRBD1 (6 bases). The V gene lost 3 bases and the J gene lost 6 bases, with 14 bases spanning the gap. The CDR3 contains 14 residues. Looked up from germline, CDR1 is MNHNS and CDR2 is SASEGT. The CDR3 protein is CASSDFSGVAEAFF. In nucleotides, the CDR3 is TGTGCCAGCAGTGACTTCTCAGGGGTCGCTGAAGCTTTCTTT.

This clonotype has a count of ten or more. This chain connects TRBV3-1 to TRBJ2-5; the D gene is possibly TRBD2 (5 bases). The CDR3 covers 12 residues. V was shortened by 4 bases and J by 12 bases, with 15 bases between the two germline ends. Germline V gene data show CDR1 as LGHDT and CDR2 as YNNKEL (reference sequence). The CDR3 sequence: CASSRRTSAKYF. CDR3 in DNA: TGTGCCAGCAGCCGGAGGACCAGCGCGAAGTACTTC.

V usage is TRBV4-1 and J usage is TRBJ2-5, with TRBD1 as a possible D gene (6 bases). V dropped 0 bases and J dropped 4 bases, with 15 bases sitting between them. Germline V gives CDR1 MGHRA, CDR2 YSYEKL. The CDR3 has 16 residues. The CDR3 sequence is CASSQDGGRPRETQYF. The CDR3, as DNA: TGCGCCAGCAGCCAAGATGGGGGCCGTCCGCGAGAGACCCAGTACTTC.

The chain employs TRBV5-1 and TRBJ2-7, with D possibly matching TRBD1 (6 bases). The CDR3 length is 15 residues. Germline loops: CDR1 SGHRS, CDR2 YFSETQ. Trimming left V 3 bases short and J 0 bases short, with 13 bases between. CDR3 region: CASSSRDTLSYEQYF. CDR3 coding DNA: TGCGCCAGCAGCTCCCGGGACACCCTCTCCTACGAGCAGTACTTC.

The chain combines TRBV5-1 with TRBJ1-1; 12 positions agree with TRBD1. This CDR3 has 16 residues. After removal of 5 bases from V and 3 bases from J, the junction contained 8 bases not matched to a gene. Germline loops: CDR1 SGHRS, CDR2 YFSETQ. CDR3 loop: CASRPARDRGHTEAFF. CDR3 DNA: TGCGCCAGCAGACCTGCCCGGGACAGGGGGCACACTGAAGCTTTCTTT.

In its sample, this clonotype was seen a few times. This chain joins TRBV5-8 and TRBJ1-2; unclear D gene. Trimming left V 4 bases short and J 1 base short, with 11 bases between. CDR3 size: 14 residues. CDR1 is SGHTS and CDR2 is YDEGEE in the germline V gene. For the CDR3, the DNA is TGTGCCAGCAGCGCCGACTGGTTTAACTATGGCTACACCTTC. This translates into CASSADWFNYGYTF.

V and J are TRBV20-1 and TRBJ1-1; 7 bases agree with TRBD1. In germline, CDR1 is DFQATT, CDR2 SNEGSKA (reference sequence). With V trimmed by 3 bases and J by 4 bases, 5 bases remained unmatched. The CDR3 runs to 13 residues. CDR3 nucleotide sequence: TGCAGTGCTAGGGCTGACAGGGTCACTGAAGCTTTCTTT. Translating gives CSARADRVTEAFF.

This clonotype was detected a few times. The rearrangement links TRBV20-1 to TRBJ2-1; 13 bases line up with TRBD2. Trimming removed 6 bases from V and 1 base from J; junction bases left unmatched: 6. This CDR3 is built from 16 residues. In germline, CDR1 is DFQATT, CDR2 SNEGSKA (reference sequence). CDR3 coding DNA: TGCAGTGCCGATAGACTAGCGGGAGGTTCCTACAATGAGCAGTTCTTC. Translating it yields CSADRLAGGSYNEQFF.

The rearrangement joins TRBV9 to TRBJ2-1, with D maybe TRBD2 (5 bases). V dropped 0 bases and J dropped 8 bases, with 18 bases sitting between them. In germline, CDR1 is SGDLS, CDR2 YYNGEE. CDR3 length equals 16 residues. The CDR3 DNA follows: TGTGCCAGCAGCGTAGAACTCGCTGGCGAGGGCTATGAGCAGTTCTTC. Translation: CASSVELAGEGYEQFF. The full variable domain, completed using reference TRBV9 and TRBJ2-1, is DSGVTQTPKHLITATGQRVTLRCSPRSGDLSVYWYQQSLDQGLQFLIQYYNGEERAKGNILERFSAQQFPDLHSELNLSSLELGDSALYFCASSVELAGEGYEQFFGPGTRLTVL.

This clonotype was found once. A much larger clone lies one base from this, so it may be a read error. This chain connects TRBV6-2 or TRBV6-3 to TRBJ2-1; D is uncertain. Trimming stripped 2 bases from V and 4 bases from J, with 3 bases between. The germline V gene encodes CDR1 MNHEY and CDR2 SVGEGT. The CDR3 loop spans 12 amino acids. Here the CDR3 DNA reads TGTGCCAGCAGTTACGGTTACAATGAGCAGTTCTTC. It codes for CASSYGYNEQFF.

The V gene is TRBV27, the J gene TRBJ2-2, with D possibly TRBD1 on 5 matching bases. Germline V gives CDR1 MNHEY, CDR2 SMNVEV (reference sequence). The V end was cut by 4 bases, the J end by 6 bases, with 15 bases between. The CDR3 sequence is 15 residues long. The CDR3 bases are TGTGCCAGCAGTTATGACCCCGAAGGGGCCGGGGAGCTGTTTTTT. Translated, it gives CASSYDPEGAGELFF.

This clonotype was detected only a few times. The V call is TRBV6-2 or TRBV6-3, the J call TRBJ2-3, with 12 bases that match TRBD1. The CDR3 is 19 residues long. V was clipped by 2 bases and J by 4 bases; unmatched bases: 13. In germline, CDR1 is MNHEY, CDR2 SVGEGT. This CDR3 reads CASSYRGLSGTGGSDTQYF. The CDR3 DNA reads TGTGCCAGCAGTTACCGCGGGTTGTCCGGGACAGGGGGCTCAGATACGCAGTATTTT.

This clonotype has just a few counts. The V and J genes are TRBV7-2 and TRBJ2-7; TRBD2 matches at 12 bases. CDR1 and CDR2 (germline): SGHTA, FQGNSA. This CDR3 has 16 amino acids. Losses at the gene ends were 5 bases for V and 3 bases for J; bases not matched to a gene: 8. CDR3 sequence: CASSRTVTSGSYEQYF. The CDR3 DNA reads TGTGCCAGCAGCCGGACCGTGACTAGCGGGAGCTACGAGCAGTACTTC. Variable domain in full (rest from reference TRBV7-2 and TRBJ2-7): GAGVSQSPSNKVTEKGKDVELRCDPISGHTALYWYRQSLGQGLEFLIYFQGNSAPDKSGLPSDRFSAERTGGSVSTLTIQRTQQEDSAVYLCASSRTVTSGSYEQYFGPGTRLTVT.